This T cell receptor beta chain was obtained from a study of OX40 agonist ivuxolimab in advanced cancers. Background on the study: Three patients showed partial responses: one hepatocellular carcinoma and two cutaneous melanoma cases.

TCRdb's table, derived via immunoSEQ multiplex PCR, lists solely in-frame clones and lacks some. The table has roughly 70,000 clones, about 82% seen once. Autoimmune disease history or systemic immunosuppression led to patients being barred. The TCR comes from an adult with an advanced solid tumor such as melanoma, head and neck, liver or kidney cancer. The sample here was CD4+ or CD8+ T cells sorted from blood, taken in a trial of the OX40 agonist ivuxolimab.

CDR3 coding DNA: TGCAGTGCCGCCCGGGGGGATACGCAGTATTTT. It codes for CSAARGDTQYF. The rearrangement uses TRBV20-1 and TRBJ2-3; perhaps TRBD2 as D (6 bases). The germline gives CDR1 DFQATT, CDR2 SNEGSKA (reference sequence). The CDR3 extends over 11 amino acids. The V and J ends lost 6 bases and 6 bases respectively, with 10 bases between them.